What follows is one T cell receptor beta chain and its context. Its matching antigen is unknown. There are 14 residues in the CDR3. Trimming pared 6 bases from V and 0 bases from J, leaving 9 bases between. Germline CDR1 SNHLY, CDR2 FYNNEI. The data are from a study of cytomegalovirus exposure and HLA in healthy donors. Study-wide background: When 398 donors were genotyped, roughly 82% of them were found to fall in the Caucasian-associated ancestry cluster. General study findings and limits: Among the sequence variants, a highly shared cluster was likely an artifact of sequencing. Segments of the TCR beta V type were, in most cases, productive about 90% or about 30% of the time in an earlier analysis.

The PCR contained 60 Vbeta and 13 Jbeta primers. The authors' processing: In a later analysis, the count reached 82 million or so unique TCR beta chains, with 9 million to 11 million shared. Clones were read by immunoSEQ multiplex PCR, and TCRdb kept only the in-frame ones, dropping some. V and J calls plus clone size are reproduced from that table; the DNA served to infer D and trimming. The sample consists of roughly 80,000 clones, over 70% of them appearing once. The sequence was collected from a man aged 50-60 years in good health and CMV-seropositive. Sequences were obtained from PBMCs. This sequence joins TRBV2 and TRBJ2-1, with D maybe TRBD2 (6 bases). The CDR3 DNA sequence: TGTGCCAGCAGAAGCGGGTCCTCCTACAATGAGCAGTTCTTC. Translating it yields CASRSGSSYNEQFF.